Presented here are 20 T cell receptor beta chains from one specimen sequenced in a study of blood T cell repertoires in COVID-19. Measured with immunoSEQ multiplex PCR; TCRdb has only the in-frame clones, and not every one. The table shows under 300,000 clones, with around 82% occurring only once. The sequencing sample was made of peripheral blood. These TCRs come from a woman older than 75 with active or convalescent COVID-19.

The CDR3 bases are TGTGCCATTAGAGGGACAGGGGGCATAGATACGCAGTATTTT. Translating gives CAIRGTGGIDTQYF. The chain links TRBV28 to TRBJ2-3; 12 positions agree with TRBD1. The length of the CDR3 is 14 residues. Germline values: CDR1 MDHEN, CDR2 SYDVKM. Unmatched junction bases numbered 7, after V lost 10 bases and J lost 5 bases. Drawing the rest from reference TRBV28 and TRBJ2-3, the complete variable domain is DVKVTQSSRYLVKRTGEKVFLECVQDMDHENMFWYRQDPGLGLRLIYFSYDVKMKEKGDIPEGYSVSREKKERFSLILESASTNQTSMYLCAIRGTGGIDTQYFGPGTRLTVL.

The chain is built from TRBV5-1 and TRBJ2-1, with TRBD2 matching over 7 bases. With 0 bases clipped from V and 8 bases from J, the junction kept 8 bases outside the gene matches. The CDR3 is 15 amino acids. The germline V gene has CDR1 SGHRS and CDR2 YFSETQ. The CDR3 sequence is CASSLVGTTNDEQFF. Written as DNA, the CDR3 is TGCGCCAGCAGCTTGGTAGGGACTACGAACGATGAGCAGTTCTTC.

The CDR3 reads CASIFLAGANVLTF. The DNA for the CDR3 is TGTGCCAGCATTTTTCTCGCTGGGGCCAACGTCCTGACTTTC. The chain combines TRBV6-5 with TRBJ2-6, with no clear D. From germline, CDR1 is MNHEY and CDR2 SVGAGI. V lost 7 bases and J lost 2, with 9 bases in between. The CDR3 has 14 amino acids.

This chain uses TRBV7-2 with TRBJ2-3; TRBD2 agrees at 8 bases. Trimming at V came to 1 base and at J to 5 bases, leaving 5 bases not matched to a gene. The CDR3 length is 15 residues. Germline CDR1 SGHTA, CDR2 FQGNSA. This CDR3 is CASSLDGRGGDTQYF. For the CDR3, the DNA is TGTGCCAGCAGCTTAGACGGGAGGGGTGGAGATACGCAGTATTTT.

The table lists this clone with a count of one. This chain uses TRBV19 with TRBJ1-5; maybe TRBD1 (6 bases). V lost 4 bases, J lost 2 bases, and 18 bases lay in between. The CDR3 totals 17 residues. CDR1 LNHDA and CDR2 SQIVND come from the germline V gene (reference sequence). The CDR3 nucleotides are TGTGCCAGTAGTAGGATCGGTTCAGGGGTTGGCAATCAGCCCCAGCATTTT. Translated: CASSRIGSGVGNQPQHF.

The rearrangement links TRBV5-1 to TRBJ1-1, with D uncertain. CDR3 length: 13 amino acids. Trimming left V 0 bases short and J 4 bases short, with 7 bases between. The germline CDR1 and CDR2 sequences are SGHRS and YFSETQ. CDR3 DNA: TGCGCCAGCAGCTTGGGAGGGATCACTGAAGCTTTCTTT. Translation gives CASSLGGITEAFF.

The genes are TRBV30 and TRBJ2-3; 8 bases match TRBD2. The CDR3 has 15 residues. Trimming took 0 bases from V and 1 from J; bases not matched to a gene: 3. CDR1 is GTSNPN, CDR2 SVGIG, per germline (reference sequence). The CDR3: CAWSVKAGGTDTQYF. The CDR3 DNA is TGTGCCTGGAGTGTAAAAGCGGGAGGCACAGATACGCAGTATTTT.

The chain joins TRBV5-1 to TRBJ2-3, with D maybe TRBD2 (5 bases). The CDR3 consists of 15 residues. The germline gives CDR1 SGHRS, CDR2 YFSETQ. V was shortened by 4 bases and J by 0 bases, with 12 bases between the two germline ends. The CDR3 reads CASSPTTGSTDTQYF. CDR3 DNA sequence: TGCGCCAGCAGCCCGACGACGGGAAGCACAGATACGCAGTATTTT.

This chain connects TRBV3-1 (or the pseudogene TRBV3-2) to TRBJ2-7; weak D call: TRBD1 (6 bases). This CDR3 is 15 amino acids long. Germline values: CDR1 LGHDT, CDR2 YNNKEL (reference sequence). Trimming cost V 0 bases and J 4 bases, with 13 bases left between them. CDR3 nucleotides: TGTGCCAGCAGCCAAGAACAGGGTAGCGATTACGAGCAGTACTTC. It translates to CASSQEQGSDYEQYF.

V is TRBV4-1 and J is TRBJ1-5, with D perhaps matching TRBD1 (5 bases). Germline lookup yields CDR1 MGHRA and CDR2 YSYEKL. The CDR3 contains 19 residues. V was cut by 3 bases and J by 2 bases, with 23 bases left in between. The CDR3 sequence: CASSQVFSPQGSGNQPQHF. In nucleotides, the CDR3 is TGCGCCAGCAGCCAGGTTTTCTCCCCCCAGGGTTCGGGCAATCAGCCCCAGCATTTT.

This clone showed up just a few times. In DNA form, the CDR3 reads TGTGCCAGCAGGGACAGGGTGAGCCAGCCCCAGCATTTT. This gives the protein CASRDRVSQPQHF. The chain recombines TRBV28 with TRBJ1-5, with TRBD1 identical over 8 bases. This CDR3 contains 13 residues. The V gene end was trimmed by 6 bases and the J gene end by 7 bases; junction bases not matched to a gene: 5. Per germline, CDR1 MDHEN and CDR2 SYDVKM.

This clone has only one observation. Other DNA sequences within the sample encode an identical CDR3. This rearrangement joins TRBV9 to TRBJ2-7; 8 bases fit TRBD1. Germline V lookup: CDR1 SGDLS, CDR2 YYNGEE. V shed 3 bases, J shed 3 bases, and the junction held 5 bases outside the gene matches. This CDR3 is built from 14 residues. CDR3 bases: TGTGCCAGCAGCGCAGGACAGGGAAACTACGAGCAGTACTTC. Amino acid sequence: CASSAGQGNYEQYF.

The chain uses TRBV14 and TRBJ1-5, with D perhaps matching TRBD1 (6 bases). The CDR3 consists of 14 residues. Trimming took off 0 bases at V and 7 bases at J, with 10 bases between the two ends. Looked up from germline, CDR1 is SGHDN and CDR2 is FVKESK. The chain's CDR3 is CASSQDKGVQPQHF. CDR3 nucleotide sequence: TGTGCCAGCAGCCAAGATAAGGGGGTGCAGCCCCAGCATTTT.

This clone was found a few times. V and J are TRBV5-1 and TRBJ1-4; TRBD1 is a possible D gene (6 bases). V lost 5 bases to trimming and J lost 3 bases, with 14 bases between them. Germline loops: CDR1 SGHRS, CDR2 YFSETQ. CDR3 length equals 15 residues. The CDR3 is CASRGTGTANEKLFF. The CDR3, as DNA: TGCGCCAGCAGGGGAACAGGGACGGCTAATGAAAAACTGTTTTTT.

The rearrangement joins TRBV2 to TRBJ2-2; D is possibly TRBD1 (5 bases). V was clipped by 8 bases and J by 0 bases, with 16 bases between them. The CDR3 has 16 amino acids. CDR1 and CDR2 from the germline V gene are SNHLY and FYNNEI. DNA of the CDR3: TGTGCCAGCTCCCTAGACAGCCTTTCGAACACCGGGGAGCTGTTTTTT. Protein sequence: CASSLDSLSNTGELFF.

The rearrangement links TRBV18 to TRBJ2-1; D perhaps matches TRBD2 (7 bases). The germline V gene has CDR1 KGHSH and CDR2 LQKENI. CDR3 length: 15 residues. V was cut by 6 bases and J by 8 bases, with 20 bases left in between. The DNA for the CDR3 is TGTGCCAGCTCCCTATCCGGAGGGGGGGCCGATGAGCAGTTCTTC. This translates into CASSLSGGGADEQFF.

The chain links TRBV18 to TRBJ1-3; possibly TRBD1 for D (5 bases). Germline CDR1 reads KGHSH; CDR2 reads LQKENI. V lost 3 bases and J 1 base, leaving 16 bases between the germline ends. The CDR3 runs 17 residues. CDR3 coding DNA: TGTGCCAGCTCACCTGTTACGGGGGAAGGGTCTGGAAACACCATATATTTT. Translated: CASSPVTGEGSGNTIYF.

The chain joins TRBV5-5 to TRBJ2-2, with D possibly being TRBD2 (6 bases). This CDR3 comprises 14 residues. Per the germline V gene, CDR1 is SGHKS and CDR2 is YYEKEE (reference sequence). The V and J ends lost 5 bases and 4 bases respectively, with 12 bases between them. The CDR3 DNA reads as TGTGCCAGCAGGAAGGACTACCTCACCGGGGAGCTGTTTTTT. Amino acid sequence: CASRKDYLTGELFF. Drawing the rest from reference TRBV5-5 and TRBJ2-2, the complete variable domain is DAGVTQSPTHLIKTRGQQVTLRCSPISGHKSVSWYQQVLGQGPQFIFQYYEKEERGRGNFPDRFSARQFPNYSSELNVNALLLGDSALYLCASRKDYLTGELFFGEGSRLTVL.

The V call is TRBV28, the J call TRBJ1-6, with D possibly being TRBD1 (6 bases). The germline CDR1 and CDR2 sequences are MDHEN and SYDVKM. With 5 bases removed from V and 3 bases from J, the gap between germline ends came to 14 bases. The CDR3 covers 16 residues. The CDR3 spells CASSPQPGHYNSPLHF. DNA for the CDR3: TGTGCCAGCAGTCCTCAACCGGGACACTATAATTCACCCCTCCACTTT.

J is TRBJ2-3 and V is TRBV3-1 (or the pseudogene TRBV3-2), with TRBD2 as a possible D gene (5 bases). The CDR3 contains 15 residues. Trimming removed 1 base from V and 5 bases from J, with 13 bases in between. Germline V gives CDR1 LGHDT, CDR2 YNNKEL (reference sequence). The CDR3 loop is CASSQAPRGGDTQYF. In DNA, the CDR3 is TGTGCCAGCAGCCAAGCCCCCCGGGGTGGAGATACGCAGTATTTT.